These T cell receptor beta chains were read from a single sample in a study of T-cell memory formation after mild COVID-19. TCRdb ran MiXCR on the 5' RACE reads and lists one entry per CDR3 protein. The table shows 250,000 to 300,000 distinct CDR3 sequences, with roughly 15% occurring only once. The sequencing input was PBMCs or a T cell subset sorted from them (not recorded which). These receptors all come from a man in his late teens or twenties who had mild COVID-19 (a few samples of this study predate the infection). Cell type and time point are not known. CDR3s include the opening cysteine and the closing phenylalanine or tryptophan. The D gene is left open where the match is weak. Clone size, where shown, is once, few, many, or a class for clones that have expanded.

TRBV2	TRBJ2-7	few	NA	CASSEAGKFQQYF	TGTGCCAGCAGTGAAGCAGGGAAGTTTCAGCAGTACTTC
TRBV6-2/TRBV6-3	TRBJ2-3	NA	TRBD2	CASSYPRSGGPDTQYF	TGTGCCAGCAGTTACCCAAGGAGCGGGGGACCAGATACGCAGTATTTT
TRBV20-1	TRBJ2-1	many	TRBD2	CSARRTSGVANEQFF	TGCAGTGCTAGAAGGACTAGCGGGGTGGCCAATGAGCAGTTCTTC
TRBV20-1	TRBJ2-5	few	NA	CSASTVGGGAGETQYF	TGCAGTGCTAGCACAGTAGGAGGGGGGGCCGGGGAGACCCAGTACTTC
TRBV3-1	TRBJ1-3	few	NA	CASSQAGLGNTIYF	TGTGCCAGCAGCCAAGCGGGACTCGGAAACACCATATATTTT
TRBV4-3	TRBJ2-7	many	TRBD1	CASSQGTGGTYEQYF	TGCGCCAGCAGCCAAGGGACAGGGGGGACCTACGAGCAGTACTTC
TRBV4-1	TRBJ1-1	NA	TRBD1	CASSQQGDTEAFF	TGCGCCAGCAGCCAACAGGGGGACACTGAAGCTTTCTTT
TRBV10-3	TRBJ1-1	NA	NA	CAIGQRNTEAFF	TGTGCCATCGGACAGCGGAACACTGAAGCTTTCTTT
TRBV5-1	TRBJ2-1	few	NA	CASSLVGEPYNEQFF	TGCGCCAGCAGCTTGGTGGGGGAGCCATACAATGAGCAGTTCTTC
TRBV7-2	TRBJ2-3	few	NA	CASSLGGGRPQYF	TGTGCCAGCAGCTTAGGGGGGGGCCGTCCTCAGTATTTT
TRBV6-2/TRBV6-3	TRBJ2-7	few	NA	CASSSRGGHEQYF	TGTGCCAGCAGTTCGAGGGGTGGGCACGAGCAGTACTTC